This T cell receptor beta chain was sequenced in a study of T cell changes during pregnancy in multiple sclerosis. Clones were read by immunoSEQ multiplex PCR, and TCRdb kept only the in-frame ones, dropping some. Among 60,000 to 70,000 clones listed, roughly 89% were seen once. CDR1 is MDHEN and CDR2 is SYDVKM in the germline V gene. With V trimmed by 4 bases and J by 7 bases, 16 bases remained unmatched. CDR3 length: 16 amino acids. Sequencing was performed on peripheral blood, taken in the third trimester of pregnancy. The rearrangement uses TRBV28 and TRBJ2-7; 7 nucleotides align to TRBD2. This clonotype originated in a female donor in good health, enrolled as a control in a pregnancy study. The chain's CDR3 is CASSSSVGGTSGEQYF. CDR3 sequence (DNA): TGTGCCAGCAGTTCCTCGGTGGGGGGGACTTCGGGGGAGCAGTACTTC.